This T cell receptor (beta chain) comes out of a study of T-cell reconstitution after alpha-beta-depleted transplantation in children. V lost 4 bases to trimming and J lost 4 bases; unmatched junction nucleotides: 2. Per germline, CDR1 LGHDT and CDR2 YNNKEL (reference sequence). The CDR3 length is 14 residues. It was with unique molecular identifiers that the TCRbeta library was prepared. A single record per CDR3 protein comes from TCRdb applying MiXCR to the PCR reads. Altogether around 71,000 distinct CDR3 sequences are present, approximately 7.4% being singletons, with the ten largest covering approximately 2.4%. This clonotype came up a few times.

V gene TRBV3-1 combines with J gene TRBJ2-2; 8 positions agree with TRBD1. The material sequenced was PBMCs from the stem cell graft donor, taken from the stem cell graft. This receptor was identified in a human donor who donated a stem cell graft to a child with acute lymphoblastic leukemia. The DNA for the CDR3 is TGTGCCAGCAGCCGGACAGGGACCACCGGGGAGCTGTTTTTT. Translated, it gives CASSRTGTTGELFF.